Presented here are 32 T cell receptor beta chains from one specimen sequenced in a study of Ad26.COV2.S vaccination and SARS-CoV-2 variants. Specified treatment: roughly 19 received Ad26.COV2.S at low or high dose, single or two shots; roughly five received placebo; per-sample allocation not given. Day 63 after the first vaccine or placebo injection was the time point for sampling. Sequencing was performed with immunoSEQ multiplex PCR; in TCRdb, only in-frame clones are kept and a portion is missing. The data contain some 390,000 clones, approximately 86% of them singletons. The specimen was peripheral blood, collected in a trial of Ad26.COV2.S vaccine versus placebo. These receptor sequences come from a person aged 18-65 years who received the Ad26.COV2.S COVID-19 vaccine or a placebo.

This chain connects TRBV10-2 to TRBJ1-1; the D is unclear. The CDR3 contains 13 residues. Trimming took 8 bases from V and 1 from J, leaving 11 bases between them. In germline, CDR1 is WSHSY, CDR2 SAAADI. The CDR3 DNA reads TGCGCCAGCCGTTTGTCGGCGAACACTGAAGCTTTCTTT. Its translation: CASRLSANTEAFF.

The chain has TRBV5-6 and TRBJ2-7; no firm D call. The CDR3 has 12 residues. V shed 2 bases and J shed 6 bases, with 9 bases lying between them. CDR1 SGHDT and CDR2 YYEEEE come from the germline V gene. CDR3 DNA: TGTGCCAGCAGCTTTGGGTTGGGCGAGCAGTACTTC. Translation: CASSFGLGEQYF.

This clone turned up a few times. The V call is TRBV18, the J call TRBJ1-6; 7 bases map to TRBD1. Germline values: CDR1 KGHSH, CDR2 LQKENI. V was clipped by 5 bases and J by 5 bases; unmatched bases: 12. The CDR3 has 17 residues. CDR3 loop: CASSSRQGGGDNSPLHF. The DNA for the CDR3 is TGTGCCAGCTCATCTCGACAGGGAGGAGGAGATAATTCACCCCTCCACTTT.

Concerning this clone itself: The sample contains more than one DNA sequence encoding this CDR3. J is TRBJ2-2 and V is TRBV11-2, with D unresolved. V gave up 3 bases and J gave up 4 bases, with 3 bases separating them. The CDR3 is made up of 12 amino acids. CDR1 and CDR2 (germline): SGHAT, FQNNGV. In DNA, the CDR3 is TGTGCCAGCAGCTTGGGCACCGGGGAGCTGTTTTTT. Amino acid sequence: CASSLGTGELFF.

This chain links TRBV18 with TRBJ2-1; 14 bases map to TRBD2. V shed 2 bases, J shed 7 bases, and the junction held 16 bases outside the gene matches. Per germline, CDR1 KGHSH and CDR2 LQKENI. This CDR3 is 20 amino acids long. The CDR3 sequence is CASSPAPGLAGDAKLNEQFF. CDR3 DNA: TGTGCCAGCTCACCAGCACCGGGACTAGCGGGGGACGCGAAGTTAAATGAGCAGTTCTTC.

This chain links TRBV4-1 with TRBJ1-4; tentatively, D is TRBD1 (6 bases). The CDR3 spans 15 residues. In germline, CDR1 is MGHRA, CDR2 YSYEKL. The V gene lost 3 bases and the J gene lost 1 base, with 9 bases spanning the gap. The CDR3 here is CASSQGHRTNEKLFF. Written as DNA, the CDR3 is TGCGCCAGCAGCCAGGGACATAGAACTAATGAAAAACTGTTTTTT.

The genes are TRBV11-2 and TRBJ2-2; D remains unclear. With 3 bases removed from V and 5 bases from J, the gap between germline ends came to 10 bases. Germline CDR1 is SGHAT and CDR2 is FQNNGV. This CDR3 comprises 14 residues. The CDR3 region is CASSLFGETGELFF. The CDR3 nucleotides read TGTGCCAGCAGCTTGTTCGGAGAAACCGGGGAGCTGTTTTTT. Variable domain in full (rest from reference TRBV11-2 and TRBJ2-2): EAGVAQSPRYKIIEKRQSVAFWCNPISGHATLYWYQQILGQGPKLLIQFQNNGVVDDSQLPKDRFSAERLKGVDSTLKIQPAKLEDSAVYLCASSLFGETGELFFGEGSRLTVL.

The chain has TRBV13 and TRBJ2-1, with D uncertain. V lost 6 bases to trimming and J lost 0 bases, with 21 bases between them. Germline V gene lookup returns CDR1 PRHDT and CDR2 FYEKMQ (reference sequence). This CDR3 is 18 amino acids long. The CDR3, as DNA: TGTGCCAGCAGTTCCCCACCAGTCTTAGGAAACTCCTACAATGAGCAGTTCTTC. Translation: CASSSPPVLGNSYNEQFF.

V and J are TRBV11-1 and TRBJ2-5, with 8 positions matching TRBD1. V dropped 7 bases and J dropped 4; count of bases not matched to a gene: 5. Looked up from germline, CDR1 is SGHAT and CDR2 is FQDESV (reference sequence). CDR3 length: 13 amino acids. The CDR3 protein is CASTGQGGETQYF. The CDR3 DNA reads as TGTGCCAGCACCGGACAGGGCGGAGAGACCCAGTACTTC. Looking up the rest from reference TRBV11-1 and TRBJ2-5 gives the full variable domain: EAEVAQSPRYKITEKSQAVAFWCDPISGHATLYWYRQILGQGPELLVQFQDESVVDDSQLPKDRFSAERLKGVDSTLKIQPAELGDSAMYLCASTGQGGETQYFGPGTRLLVL.

The chain combines TRBV19 with TRBJ2-1; D not resolved. The germline V and J ends were trimmed by 0 bases and 7 bases, with 10 bases remaining between them. This CDR3 comprises 14 residues. Germline CDR1 reads LNHDA; CDR2 reads SQIVND (reference sequence). CDR3 residues: CASSIDPARNEQFF. The CDR3, as DNA: TGTGCCAGTAGTATAGATCCCGCTAGGAATGAGCAGTTCTTC.

The chain uses TRBV10-1 and TRBJ1-2; D is perhaps TRBD1 (5 bases). CDR1 and CDR2 (germline): WNHNN, SYGVQD (reference sequence). V was pared by 7 bases and J by 8 bases, with 17 bases between. The CDR3 has 13 amino acids. This CDR3 reads CASTDDLGDGYTF. In DNA form, the CDR3 reads TGCGCCAGCACTGACGACTTAGGGGACGGCTACACCTTC.

CDR3 sequence: CASSPPGRVGYNEQFF. DNA for the CDR3: TGTGCCAGCAGCCCCCCGGGGAGGGTAGGGTACAATGAGCAGTTCTTC. The J gene is TRBJ2-1, the V gene TRBV7-2; 7 nucleotides align to TRBD2. Losses at the gene ends were 5 bases for V and 4 bases for J; bases not matched to a gene: 11. Germline V gene sequence: CDR1 SGHTA, CDR2 FQGNSA. This CDR3 is 16 amino acids long.

The DNA for the CDR3 is TGTGCCAGCTCTCCCGGCCAGGATCGCGCGGTGGCTGAAGCTTTCTTT. This encodes CASSPGQDRAVAEAFF. V gene TRBV18 combines with J gene TRBJ1-1; D is unresolved. Deletions cut 6 bases from V and 6 bases from J, with 23 bases between. From germline, CDR1 is KGHSH and CDR2 LQKENI. The CDR3 is made up of 16 amino acids.

This sequence joins TRBV27 and TRBJ2-2; 9 nucleotides align to TRBD1. Germline V gene sequence: CDR1 MNHEY, CDR2 SMNVEV (reference sequence). Trimming removed 2 bases from V and 5 bases from J; junction bases left unmatched: 0. The CDR3 is 14 residues long. CDR3 in amino acids: CASSLDRGTGELFF. For the CDR3, the DNA is TGTGCCAGCAGTTTAGACAGGGGGACCGGGGAGCTGTTTTTT.

The chain has TRBV2 and TRBJ2-7; tentatively, D is TRBD2 (5 bases). Germline V lookup: CDR1 SNHLY, CDR2 FYNNEI. The length of the CDR3 is 15 residues. The ends were cut back, 2 bases at V and 0 bases at J, with 11 bases in the middle. The chain's CDR3 is CASSERLAVSYEQYF. DNA of the CDR3: TGTGCCAGCAGTGAACGGCTAGCAGTCTCCTACGAGCAGTACTTC.

This chain connects TRBV2 to TRBJ1-2; D is unresolved. From germline, CDR1 is SNHLY and CDR2 FYNNEI. This CDR3 region has 16 residues. V gave up 6 bases and J gave up 0 bases, with 17 bases separating them. CDR3 residues: CASRDSGGGANYGYTF. The CDR3, as DNA: TGTGCCAGCAGGGACTCTGGTGGAGGAGCTAACTATGGCTACACCTTC.

The genes are TRBV3-1 (or the pseudogene TRBV3-2) and TRBJ1-5, with 8 bases that match TRBD1. The CDR3 length is 15 residues. Germline V lookup: CDR1 LGHDT, CDR2 YNNKEL (reference sequence). Unmatched junction bases numbered 3, after V lost 2 bases and J lost 3 bases. The CDR3 is CASSQRGQANQPQHF. The CDR3 DNA reads as TGTGCCAGCAGCCAACGGGGACAGGCCAATCAGCCCCAGCATTTT.

J is TRBJ2-2 and V is TRBV5-4; 8 nucleotides match TRBD1. CDR1 SGHNT and CDR2 YYREEE come from the germline V gene (reference sequence). V trimming: 4 bases; J trimming: 1 base; junction bases outside the gene matches: 9. The CDR3 contains 17 residues. CDR3 sequence reads: CASSTSRGTGNTGELFF. The DNA for the CDR3 is TGTGCCAGCAGCACCAGCAGAGGGACAGGGAACACCGGGGAGCTGTTTTTT.

The chain is built from TRBV7-9 and TRBJ2-7; TRBD2 might be the D (5 bases). The V end was cut by 0 bases, the J end by 0 bases, with 9 bases between. This CDR3 contains 15 residues. The germline CDR1 and CDR2 sequences are SEHNR and FQNEAQ (reference sequence). The CDR3 nucleotides read TGTGCCAGCAGCTTAGCGGGCCGGGACTCCTACGAGCAGTACTTC. The encoded protein is CASSLAGRDSYEQYF.

With regard to this clone: Other DNA sequences of this sample code for an identical CDR3. The chain combines TRBV19 with TRBJ1-6; the D gene is possibly TRBD1 (6 bases). This CDR3 region has 14 residues. V lost 4 bases, J lost 7 bases, and 11 bases lay in between. The germline V gene has CDR1 LNHDA and CDR2 SQIVND (reference sequence). In nucleotides, the CDR3 is TGTGCCAGTAGTACCAGGGGTGCAAATTCACCCCTCCACTTT. Amino acid sequence: CASSTRGANSPLHF.

The rearrangement uses TRBV27 and TRBJ1-1; D unresolved. V was pared by 5 bases and J by 5 bases, with 21 bases between. The CDR3 runs to 16 residues. From germline, CDR1 is MNHEY and CDR2 SMNVEV (reference sequence). For the CDR3, the DNA is TGTGCCAGCAGTCTAACCGGATCCCCCGGATGGACTGAAGCTTTCTTT. Amino acids: CASSLTGSPGWTEAFF.

To note about this clone: Other DNA sequences in the sample encode the same CDR3. The chain employs TRBV10-3 and TRBJ2-3; no reliable D call. In germline, CDR1 is ENHRY, CDR2 SYGVKD. The CDR3 covers 13 residues. Trimming removed 6 bases at V and 6 bases at J, with 13 bases between. The CDR3 DNA sequence: TGTGCCATCAGAGGTGGCCCTTCGGATACGCAGTATTTT. Translation: CAIRGGPSDTQYF.

The V and J genes are TRBV7-9 and TRBJ2-2, with 8 bases identical to TRBD2. The germline CDR1 and CDR2 sequences are SEHNR and FQNEAQ (reference sequence). Losses at the gene ends were 6 bases for V and 2 bases for J; bases not matched to a gene: 11. This CDR3 comprises 17 residues. CDR3 sequence reads: CASRPGGAGVNTGELFF. The CDR3 DNA reads TGTGCCAGCAGACCCGGGGGAGCGGGGGTCAACACCGGGGAGCTGTTTTTT.

This clone was picked up one time. The chain recombines TRBV20-1 with TRBJ2-5, with 8 positions matching TRBD1. Germline loops: CDR1 DFQATT, CDR2 SNEGSKA (reference sequence). CDR3 length: 13 amino acids. With 5 bases clipped from V and 5 bases from J, the junction kept 7 bases outside the gene matches. The CDR3 loop reads CSARDTGGETQYF. Written as DNA, the CDR3 is TGCAGTGCTCGTGACACAGGGGGGGAGACCCAGTACTTC.

Remarks on this clone: This sample also contains other DNA sequences that code for the same CDR3. This sequence joins TRBV7-9 and TRBJ1-1; D is uncertain. Germline CDR1 reads SEHNR; CDR2 reads FQNEAQ (reference sequence). V was clipped by 0 bases and J by 1 base, with 3 bases between them. This CDR3 is built from 13 residues. Written as DNA, the CDR3 is TGTGCCAGCAGCTTAGCCGGGAACACTGAAGCTTTCTTT. Its translation: CASSLAGNTEAFF.

The chain couples TRBV7-9 to TRBJ1-5, with TRBD1 matching over 7 bases. This CDR3 is 14 amino acids long. Germline CDR1 reads SEHNR; CDR2 reads FQNEAQ (reference sequence). The J segment lost 4 bases and the V segment lost 3 bases, leaving 3 bases of the junction unmatched. CDR3 in DNA: TGTGCCAGCAGCTTGTCACAGGGGAATCAGCCCCAGCATTTT. It specifies CASSLSQGNQPQHF.

This clone has a single count. The genes are TRBV18 and TRBJ1-4; TRBD1 might be the D (6 bases). CDR3 length equals 13 residues. V was pared by 4 bases and J by 6 bases, with 9 bases between. Looked up from germline, CDR1 is KGHSH and CDR2 is LQKENI. CDR3 bases: TGTGCCAGCTCACGGGGGGCGGATGAAAAACTGTTTTTT. Protein sequence: CASSRGADEKLFF.

The genes are TRBV5-5 and TRBJ1-5, with 7 nucleotides matching TRBD1. The CDR3 spans 14 residues. With 3 bases clipped from V and 4 bases from J, the junction kept 4 bases outside the gene matches. CDR1 and CDR2 (germline): SGHKS, YYEKEE (reference sequence). The DNA for the CDR3 is TGTGCCAGCAGCTCCGGACAGGAGAATCAGCCCCAGCATTTT. It encodes CASSSGQENQPQHF.

This clone was detected only a few times. The chain links TRBV5-1 to TRBJ1-6; D perhaps matches TRBD1 (5 bases). Between the trimmed V and J ends, which lost 0 bases and 8 bases, there was a span of 12 bases. There are 15 residues in the CDR3. CDR1 SGHRS and CDR2 YFSETQ come from the germline V gene. This CDR3 reads CASSLGQGHDSPLHF. CDR3 DNA: TGCGCCAGCAGCTTGGGTCAGGGTCATGATTCACCCCTCCACTTT.

J is TRBJ1-1 and V is TRBV3-1 (or the pseudogene TRBV3-2), with D perhaps TRBD1 (5 bases). The CDR3 is 16 residues long. The V end was cut by 4 bases, the J end by 3 bases, with 18 bases between. Germline values: CDR1 LGHDT, CDR2 YNNKEL (reference sequence). CDR3 nucleotides: TGTGCCAGCAGCCCTCAGGGTCTCCGAGGTGACACTGAAGCTTTCTTT. Translation gives CASSPQGLRGDTEAFF.

With respect to this clone: Other DNA sequences from this sample encode an identical CDR3 as well. The rearrangement links TRBV18 to TRBJ2-1; D remains ambiguous. The germline V gene has CDR1 KGHSH and CDR2 LQKENI. The CDR3 loop spans 12 amino acids. Trimming shortened V by 0 bases and J by 4 bases, and 1 base separated the two germline ends. DNA for the CDR3: TGTGCCAGCTCACCACCTTACAATGAGCAGTTCTTC. Translated: CASSPPYNEQFF.

The chain has TRBV7-9 and TRBJ2-3; D is uncertain. The V end lost 1 base, the J end lost 2 bases, and 13 bases lay between the germline ends. The CDR3 totals 16 residues. Germline V lookup: CDR1 SEHNR, CDR2 FQNEAQ (reference sequence). The CDR3 nucleotides are TGTGCCAGCAGCTTAGTGTCGCTAAGACACACAGATACGCAGTATTTT. Residues: CASSLVSLRHTDTQYF.